The 8 T cell receptor beta chains given below trace back to one sample, sequenced in a study of OX40 agonist ivuxolimab in advanced cancers. Using immunoSEQ multiplex PCR, the repertoire was profiled, and TCRdb retains in-frame clones only, with some absent. This sample has about 15,000 clones, with approximately 84% found just once. The material was CD4+ or CD8+ T cells sorted from blood, obtained in a trial of the OX40 agonist ivuxolimab. These receptors were taken from an adult with an advanced solid tumor such as melanoma, head and neck, liver or kidney cancer.

This clone showed up just once. The chain recombines TRBV9 with TRBJ1-1; weak D call: TRBD1 (5 bases). The V gene's germline CDR1 is SGDLS and CDR2 YYNGEE. The germline V and J ends were trimmed by 3 bases and 1 base, with 10 bases remaining between them. The CDR3 sequence is 14 residues long. CDR3 DNA: TGTGCCAGCAGCGAAGGACATTCGAACACTGAAGCTTTCTTT. It yields the protein CASSEGHSNTEAFF.

V usage is TRBV5-6 and J usage is TRBJ2-7; TRBD2 matches at 7 bases. The V and J ends lost 0 bases and 3 bases, in that order; junction bases with no gene match: 6. The CDR3 is 15 amino acids. CDR1 is SGHDT, CDR2 YYEEEE, per germline. The CDR3 spells CASSLDGGNGYEQYF. In nucleotides, the CDR3 is TGTGCCAGCAGCTTGGACGGGGGGAATGGCTACGAGCAGTACTTC.

Points on this clone: A much more abundant neighbour one base away suggests this may be a read error. The chain joins TRBV11-2 to TRBJ2-7, with D maybe TRBD2 (6 bases). Trimming removed 1 base at V and 3 bases at J, with 10 bases between. The CDR3 has 14 residues. Germline V gives CDR1 SGHAT, CDR2 FQNNGV. The CDR3 spells CASSLGGNLYEQYF. The CDR3 DNA follows: TGTGCCAGCAGCTTAGGCGGGAACCTCTACGAGCAGTACTTC.

The V and J genes are TRBV19 and TRBJ2-7; D perhaps matches TRBD2 (5 bases). The CDR3 is made up of 15 amino acids. Germline values: CDR1 LNHDA, CDR2 SQIVND (reference sequence). V dropped 3 bases and J dropped 4 bases, with 16 bases sitting between them. CDR3 protein: CASSMGVGSEYEQYF. The CDR3 DNA sequence: TGTGCCAGTAGTATGGGTGTGGGGAGTGAGTACGAGCAGTACTTC.

The chain employs TRBV19 and TRBJ1-1; D unresolved. V lost 3 bases to trimming and J lost 3 bases, with 5 bases between them. The CDR3 has 12 residues. Per germline, CDR1 LNHDA and CDR2 SQIVND (reference sequence). For the CDR3, the DNA is TGTGCCAGTAGTATGGGTTACACTGAAGCTTTCTTT. This sequence encodes CASSMGYTEAFF.

The chain has TRBV5-6 and TRBJ2-1; D gene uncertain. Germline V gene data show CDR1 as SGHDT and CDR2 as YYEEEE. CDR3 size: 17 residues. V lost 5 bases to trimming and J lost 0 bases, with 18 bases between them. In nucleotides, the CDR3 is TGTGCCAGCAGTCCTTGGCATAGCCGGAGCTCCTACAATGAGCAGTTCTTC. It codes for CASSPWHSRSSYNEQFF.

This clone occurred once. This sequence joins TRBV12-2 and TRBJ2-7; the table calls TRBD2, which could not be checked here. TRBV12-2 is shown as a pseudogene. CDR3 size: 15 residues. CDR3 amino acids: CASRLVSSGVYEQYF. The CDR3 coding sequence is TGTGCAAGTCGCTTAGTATCTAGCGGAGTCTACGAGCAGTACTTC.

CDR3 bases: TGTGCCAGCAGCTCACCCGATTATGGCGGGGAGCTGTTTTTT. The encoded protein is CASSSPDYGGELFF. The gene calls are TRBV7-6 and TRBJ2-2; D not resolved. V was trimmed by 4 bases and J by 7 bases, leaving 13 bases between them. CDR3 length equals 14 residues. Germline CDR1 SGHVS, CDR2 FNYEAQ.